These 22 T cell receptor beta chains were all obtained from the same sample, sequenced in a study of cytomegalovirus exposure and HLA in healthy donors. PCR amplification relied on 60 Vbeta primers (plus 13 Jbeta primers). Clones were sequenced by immunoSEQ multiplex PCR, and TCRdb holds only the in-frame ones, with some missing. The sample yields some 130,000 clones, of which the top ten take up 1.5% to 1.8%. Input material: PBMCs. The source is a woman in her thirties or forties in good health and CMV-seronegative.

The chain has TRBV7-8 and TRBJ2-3; 10 bases are shared with TRBD2. CDR3 length equals 18 residues. Germline values: CDR1 SGHVS, CDR2 FQNEAQ. The junction had 14 bases not matched to a gene; V was cut back by 4 bases and J by 4 bases. The CDR3 region is CASSWGISLAGDPDTQYF. Here the CDR3 DNA reads TGTGCCAGCAGCTGGGGGATATCGCTAGCGGGGGACCCAGATACGCAGTATTTT.

The chain uses TRBV4-1 and TRBJ1-4, with D perhaps TRBD1 (5 bases). This CDR3 is built from 15 residues. From germline, CDR1 is MGHRA and CDR2 YSYEKL. V was cut by 1 base and J by 4 bases, with 10 bases left in between. The CDR3 DNA sequence: TGCGCCAGCAGCCAAGGACAACAGGTTAATGAAAAACTGTTTTTT. This codes for CASSQGQQVNEKLFF.

This sequence joins TRBV7-2 and TRBJ1-2; 9 bases are a match to TRBD1. Trimming cost V 3 bases and J 5 bases; bases outside gene matches: 7. Looked up from germline, CDR1 is SGHTA and CDR2 is FQGNSA. The CDR3 runs to 15 residues. This chain's CDR3 is CASSLGQGFTYGYTF. For the CDR3, the DNA is TGTGCCAGCAGCTTGGGACAGGGTTTCACTTATGGCTACACCTTC.

V is TRBV11-2 and J is TRBJ2-6; tentative D call: TRBD1 (5 bases). The germline CDR1 and CDR2 sequences are SGHAT and FQNNGV. Trimming removed 9 bases from V and 4 bases from J, with 13 bases in between. The CDR3 contains 14 residues. The CDR3 DNA reads as TGTGCCAGTGACATACAGGCCGGGGCCAACGTCCTGACTTTC. Translation gives CASDIQAGANVLTF.

Here the CDR3 DNA reads TGTGCCAGCTCACCGCCAACTTTGACAGGTTCCTACGAGCAGTACTTC. It yields the protein CASSPPTLTGSYEQYF. The chain is built from TRBV18 and TRBJ2-7; possible D gene TRBD1, 6 bases. V dropped 3 bases and J dropped 1 base, with 16 bases sitting between them. The CDR3 covers 16 residues. The germline gives CDR1 KGHSH, CDR2 LQKENI. Full variable domain (missing parts from reference TRBV18 and TRBJ2-7): NAGVMQNPRHLVRRRGQEARLRCSPMKGHSHVYWYRQLPEEGLKFMVYLQKENIIDESGMPKERFSAEFPKEGPSILRIQQVVRGDSAAYFCASSPPTLTGSYEQYFGPGTRLTVT.

The rearrangement uses TRBV6-4 and TRBJ2-1, with a tentative D call TRBD2 (6 bases). Germline V CDR1 and CDR2: MRHNA, SNTAGT. CDR3 length: 15 amino acids. Trimming pared 5 bases from V and 7 bases from J, leaving 18 bases between. DNA for the CDR3: TGTGCCAGCAGTTCGACCCCGGGAGAGCCTAATGAGCAGTTCTTC. It yields the protein CASSSTPGEPNEQFF.

This rearrangement joins TRBV6-1 to TRBJ2-7; TRBD1 is a possible D gene (6 bases). CDR1 MNHNS and CDR2 SASEGT come from the germline V gene. This CDR3 comprises 14 residues. V lost 1 base, J lost 3 bases, and 10 bases lay in between. DNA of the CDR3: TGTGCCAGCAGTGAAGGACAGGCTTTCTACGAGCAGTACGTC. Translating it yields CASSEGQAFYEQYV.

The gene calls are TRBV18 and TRBJ2-7, with D maybe TRBD1 (5 bases). The CDR3 runs 13 residues. Germline V lookup: CDR1 KGHSH, CDR2 LQKENI. The V and J ends lost 5 bases and 7 bases respectively, with 15 bases between them. The CDR3, as DNA: TGTGCCAGCTCATCGACAGCCTCGGAGGAGCAGTACTTC. Residues: CASSSTASEEQYF.

This clone is deemed medium-sized (0.01 to 0.1%) by its frequency. The rearrangement links TRBV10-3 to TRBJ2-7, with D tentatively TRBD2 (5 bases). The V end lost 3 bases, the J end lost 3 bases, and 15 bases lay between the germline ends. Germline V CDR1 and CDR2: ENHRY, SYGVKD. The CDR3 is 15 amino acids. The CDR3 loop reads CAISDFGELHYEQYF. CDR3 nucleotides: TGTGCCATCAGTGACTTCGGGGAGCTCCACTACGAGCAGTACTTC.

V gene TRBV9 combines with J gene TRBJ1-2; D may be TRBD1 (6 bases). Germline V gene sequence: CDR1 SGDLS, CDR2 YYNGEE. The CDR3 runs to 15 residues. The V and J ends lost 0 bases and 8 bases respectively, with 17 bases between them. For the CDR3, the DNA is TGTGCCAGCAGCGTAGAGTCTTCAGGGGCGAGAGGCTACACCTTC. It codes for CASSVESSGARGYTF. Using reference TRBV9 and TRBJ1-2 for the parts outside the CDR3, the full variable domain is DSGVTQTPKHLITATGQRVTLRCSPRSGDLSVYWYQQSLDQGLQFLIQYYNGEERAKGNILERFSAQQFPDLHSELNLSSLELGDSALYFCASSVESSGARGYTFGSGTRLTVV.

J is TRBJ1-1 and V is TRBV2; maybe TRBD1 (5 bases). This CDR3 has 14 amino acids. CDR1 and CDR2 (germline): SNHLY, FYNNEI. V lost 8 bases, J lost 4 bases, and 17 bases lay in between. CDR3 coding DNA: TGTGCCAGCGGTCCGGGGGATAGAGGCACTGAAGCTTTCTTT. Translating it yields CASGPGDRGTEAFF.

The CDR3 nucleotides read TGTGCCAGCAGCCCCGGGAGATCACGACAAAACATTCAGTACTTC. This encodes CASSPGRSRQNIQYF. This chain uses TRBV7-2 with TRBJ2-4; TRBD2 might be the D (6 bases). This CDR3 comprises 15 residues. V was trimmed by 5 bases and J by 5 bases, leaving 16 bases between them. Looked up from germline, CDR1 is SGHTA and CDR2 is FQGNSA.

This chain joins TRBV4-2 and TRBJ2-3; no definite D call. Per the germline V gene, CDR1 is LGHNA and CDR2 is YNFKEQ. Deletions cut 4 bases from V and 2 bases from J, with 10 bases between. The CDR3 contains 14 residues. The CDR3 protein is CASSPQTFTDTQYF. The CDR3 nucleotides are TGTGCCAGCAGCCCCCAGACTTTCACAGATACGCAGTATTTT.

The rearrangement uses TRBV2 and TRBJ2-6; no firm D call. With 4 bases removed from V and 0 bases from J, the gap between germline ends came to 13 bases. The germline V gene encodes CDR1 SNHLY and CDR2 FYNNEI. CDR3 length equals 17 residues. The CDR3 DNA sequence: TGTGCCAGCAGTGGGTTTGGGCAGACCTCTGGGGCCAACGTCCTGACTTTC. It codes for CASSGFGQTSGANVLTF. The variable domain in full, with the rest retrieved from reference TRBV2 and TRBJ2-6, is EPEVTQTPSHQVTQMGQEVILRCVPISNHLYFYWYRQILGQKVEFLVSFYNNEISEKSEIFDDQFSVERPDGSNFTLKIRSTKLEDSAMYFCASSGFGQTSGANVLTFGAGSRLTVL.

The rearrangement uses TRBV6-5 and TRBJ2-3; D unresolved. The CDR3 consists of 11 residues. Trimming pared 10 bases from V and 1 base from J, leaving 6 bases between. CDR1 is MNHEY and CDR2 is SVGAGI in the germline V gene. DNA of the CDR3: TGTGCCACCGCGGGCACAGATACGCAGTATTTT. Translation gives CATAGTDTQYF.

The chain employs TRBV5-8 and TRBJ2-5; D remains unclear. CDR3 size: 12 residues. V was clipped by 2 bases and J by 4 bases, with 6 bases between them. Germline CDR1 SGHTS, CDR2 YDEGEE. CDR3 nucleotide sequence: TGTGCCAGCAGCTTCGTGCGAGAGACCCAGTACTTC. This codes for CASSFVRETQYF.

The V and J genes are TRBV4-3 and TRBJ1-2; no definite D call. CDR3 length equals 16 residues. Germline CDR1 reads LGHNA; CDR2 reads YSLEER. V was trimmed by 0 bases and J by 0 bases, leaving 11 bases between them. This CDR3 is CASSQDFTTSNYGYTF. The DNA of the CDR3 is TGCGCCAGCAGCCAAGATTTCACCACATCTAACTATGGCTACACCTTC.

V and J are TRBV7-2 and TRBJ1-6; a weak D match, TRBD1 (5 bases). Looked up from germline, CDR1 is SGHTA and CDR2 is FQGNSA. The CDR3 length is 16 residues. Deletions cut 5 bases from V and 6 bases from J, with 17 bases between. The CDR3 here is CASSPGPHGLNSPLHF. CDR3 coding DNA: TGTGCCAGCAGCCCAGGGCCCCACGGGCTTAATTCACCCCTCCACTTT.

The chain uses TRBV7-2 and TRBJ1-5; weak D call: TRBD1 (6 bases). V lost 4 bases and J 1 base, leaving 14 bases between the germline ends. Germline V gene sequence: CDR1 SGHTA, CDR2 FQGNSA. This CDR3 has 16 amino acids. The chain's CDR3 is CASSSTGISSNQPQHF. The CDR3 DNA is TGTGCCAGCAGCTCTACAGGGATCTCGAGCAATCAGCCCCAGCATTTT. Filled out from reference TRBV7-2 and TRBJ1-5, the complete variable domain reads GAGVSQSPSNKVTEKGKDVELRCDPISGHTALYWYRQSLGQGLEFLIYFQGNSAPDKSGLPSDRFSAERTGGSVSTLTIQRTQQEDSAVYLCASSSTGISSNQPQHFGDGTRLSIL.

The V gene is TRBV9, the J gene TRBJ1-3; D gene uncertain. The germline gives CDR1 SGDLS, CDR2 YYNGEE. V shed 4 bases and J shed 0 bases, with 11 bases lying between them. There are 15 residues in the CDR3. The CDR3 nucleotides read TGTGCCAGCAGCTCCTCCGGAGGCTCTGGAAACACCATATATTTT. Translation gives CASSSSGGSGNTIYF.

The chain recombines TRBV9 with TRBJ2-1; TRBD2 matches 9 bases. CDR1 and CDR2 from the germline V gene are SGDLS and YYNGEE. The ends lost 2 bases at V and 12 bases at J; junction bases unmatched: 15. This CDR3 has 16 residues. The CDR3 here is CASSVLPGLASSGQFF. CDR3 in DNA: TGTGCCAGCAGCGTTCTTCCCGGACTAGCGTCCTCGGGGCAGTTCTTC.

The CDR3 coding sequence is TGTGCCACCAGCAGAGCCGGGGACTTAGGGGAGACCCAGTACTTC. Translating gives CATSRAGDLGETQYF. The J gene is TRBJ2-5, the V gene TRBV15, with D possibly being TRBD2 (6 bases). This CDR3 has 15 residues. Trimming cost V 1 base and J 5 bases, with 14 bases left between them. Germline V lookup: CDR1 LNHNV, CDR2 YYDKDF (reference sequence).